This T cell receptor beta chain was sequenced in a study of cytomegalovirus exposure and HLA in healthy donors. Study background: Genotyping of nearly 400 donors showed that around 86% belonged to the Caucasian-associated ancestry cluster.

Overall study results and limits: Most of the TCR beta V segments (in an earlier analysis) were productive either about 90% or about 30% of the time.

The V gene lost 4 bases and the J gene lost 4 bases, with 7 bases spanning the gap. CDR1 is MGHDK and CDR2 is SYGVNS in the germline V gene. The CDR3 is 12 residues long. The PCR had 60 Vbeta and 13 Jbeta primers. TCRdb's copy holds only in-frame clones and misses some; the assay was immunoSEQ multiplex PCR. The sample records 150,000 to 200,000 clones, 82% being singletons. A note on this clone: Its cognate antigen is unknown.

V is TRBV25-1 and J is TRBJ2-5, with D possibly being TRBD2 (5 bases). The TCR sequence derives from a woman aged 18-29 years in good health and CMV-seronegative. The sequenced sample consisted of PBMCs. The CDR3 sequence is CASSGGRETQYF. The CDR3 DNA follows: TGTGCCAGCAGTGGAGGGCGAGAGACCCAGTACTTC.